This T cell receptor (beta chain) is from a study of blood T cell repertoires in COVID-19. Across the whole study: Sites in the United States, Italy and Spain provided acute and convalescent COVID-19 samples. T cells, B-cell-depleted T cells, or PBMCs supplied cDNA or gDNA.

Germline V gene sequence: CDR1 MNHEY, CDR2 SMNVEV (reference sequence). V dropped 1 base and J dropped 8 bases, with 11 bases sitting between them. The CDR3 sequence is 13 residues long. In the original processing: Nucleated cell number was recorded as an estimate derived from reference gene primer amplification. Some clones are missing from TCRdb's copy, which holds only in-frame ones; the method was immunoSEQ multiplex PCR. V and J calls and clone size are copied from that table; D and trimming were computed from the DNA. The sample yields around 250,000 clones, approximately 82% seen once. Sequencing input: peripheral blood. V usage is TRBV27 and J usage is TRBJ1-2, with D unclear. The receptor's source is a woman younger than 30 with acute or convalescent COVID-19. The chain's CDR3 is CASSLFGPRGYTF. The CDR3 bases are TGTGCCAGCAGTTTATTTGGTCCCCGGGGCTACACCTTC.